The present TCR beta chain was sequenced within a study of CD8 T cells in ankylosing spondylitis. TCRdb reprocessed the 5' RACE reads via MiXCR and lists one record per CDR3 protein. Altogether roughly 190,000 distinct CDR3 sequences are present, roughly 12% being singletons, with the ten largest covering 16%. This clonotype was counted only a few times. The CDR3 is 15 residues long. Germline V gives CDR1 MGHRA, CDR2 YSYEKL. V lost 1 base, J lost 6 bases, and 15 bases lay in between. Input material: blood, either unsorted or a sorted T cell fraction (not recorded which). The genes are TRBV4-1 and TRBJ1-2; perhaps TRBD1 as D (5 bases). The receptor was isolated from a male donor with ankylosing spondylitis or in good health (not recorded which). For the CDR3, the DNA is TGCGCCAGCAGCCAAGCAGGGAAAAAGTTAGATGGCTACACCTTC. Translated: CASSQAGKKLDGYTF.